What follows is one T cell receptor (beta chain) and its context. Its antigen is as yet unknown. The data stem from a study of T cell repertoires in cytomegalovirus infection. The V gene's germline CDR1 is MDHEN and CDR2 SYDVKM. The CDR3 has 17 residues. V dropped 6 bases and J dropped 4 bases, with 22 bases sitting between them. TCRdb re-derived calls from the reads in MiXCR, one entry per CDR3 protein. The data hold about 890,000 distinct CDR3 sequences, with around 29% observed a single time. J is TRBJ1-3 and V is TRBV28; D perhaps matches TRBD1 (5 bases). The sequence was obtained from a human donor in good health (CMV status not recorded). Some clones in this sample may be carry-over from other donors' samples. This specimen was cultured CD8+ T cells from PBMCs, taken from culture after CMV antigen stimulation. The CDR3 sequence is CASSPTTQGDGGNTIYF. The DNA of the CDR3 is TGTGCCAGCAGCCCCACCACCCAAGGGGACGGAGGAAACACCATATATTTT.